The clone carrying this T cell receptor beta chain has a single count. Vbeta (60) and Jbeta (13) primers were used in the PCR. Repertoires were generated with immunoSEQ multiplex PCR, while TCRdb's copy carries only in-frame clones and drops some. The sample consists of roughly 150,000 clones, around 83% of them appearing once. This entry comes from a study of cytomegalovirus exposure and HLA in healthy donors. This TCR was recovered from a woman younger than 30 in good health and CMV-seronegative. The sample comprised PBMCs.

CDR3 nucleotide sequence: TGTGCCAGCAGTTACTCAGGGGGGGGTGCTGGAGATACGCAGTATTTT. This encodes CASSYSGGGAGDTQYF. The V gene is TRBV6-5, the J gene TRBJ2-3, with D possibly TRBD2 on 7 matching bases. Trimming took off 0 bases at V and 5 bases at J, with 15 bases between the two ends. In germline, CDR1 is MNHEY, CDR2 SVGAGI. This CDR3 contains 16 residues.